This entry lists 12 T cell receptor beta chains sequenced from one sample in a study of T cells expressing NK-cell markers (TCRdb year 2020). Library preparation employed 5' RACE. Sequencing was carried out with an Illumina HiSeq 2000. The reads were reprocessed in TCRdb, with one entry per CDR3 protein sequence and no accompanying DNA. This sample's table lists about 260,000 distinct CDR3 sequences. The ten largest clones represent approximately 0.41% of the sample. The sequenced sample consisted of blood T cells: a sorted CD56 or NKG2C T cell subset, CD4+ or CD8+ T cells, or bulk PBMC T cells (not recorded which). The source is a man aged 18 to 30 in good health. Donor details come from another sample of the same person, matched by shared clones.

The chain has TRBV12-3 or TRBV12-4 and TRBJ2-7; the TCRdb D gene call, TRBD2, has no DNA to confirm it. The CDR3 has 17 amino acids. CDR3 region: CASSLGLAGGRAYEQYF.

This chain links TRBV9 with TRBJ2-3; TCRdb indicates TRBD2, and absent DNA this call remains unverified. CDR1 is SGDLS, CDR2 YYNGEE, per germline. The CDR3 spans 16 residues. The chain's CDR3 is CASSVARTSSPDTQYF.

The chain joins TRBV5-1 to TRBJ2-1; TCRdb picks TRBD1, but there is no DNA to check that call. The germline CDR1 and CDR2 sequences are SGHRS and YFSETQ. The CDR3 spans 16 residues. The CDR3 sequence: CASSLEPLRGYNEQFF.

V and J are TRBV20-1 and TRBJ2-5. Germline V gene data show CDR1 as DFQATT and CDR2 as SNEGSKA (reference sequence). CDR3 length equals 13 residues. CDR3: CSVVLRSFETQYF.

J is TRBJ1-5 and V is TRBV12-3 or TRBV12-4. The CDR3 is made up of 17 amino acids. CDR3 loop: CASSSPPRGGVNQPQHF.

The chain carries TRBV10-3 and TRBJ2-1; TCRdb's assignment of TRBD1 cannot be checked, as there is no DNA. This CDR3 has 16 amino acids. Germline CDR1 reads ENHRY; CDR2 reads SYGVKD. The CDR3: CAITGTGVSSYNEQFF.

The chain combines TRBV5-5 with TRBJ2-5. The length of the CDR3 is 14 residues. Germline-derived CDR1 and CDR2 are SGHKS and YYEKEE (reference sequence). CDR3 sequence: CASSLEQAQETQYF.

The V and J genes are TRBV10-3 and TRBJ1-4; with no DNA, the TCRdb D assignment of TRBD1 cannot be verified. The CDR3 has 14 residues. Germline assignment: CDR1 ENHRY and CDR2 SYGVKD. CDR3 loop: CASLGTGQDEKLFF.

The V call is TRBV20-1, the J call TRBJ2-3. Germline V gene lookup returns CDR1 DFQATT and CDR2 SNEGSKA (reference sequence). The CDR3 is 13 residues long. The CDR3 loop reads CSASVVSADTQYF.

The chain uses TRBV20-1 and TRBJ2-1; TCRdb reports TRBD2, a call that lacks DNA to check it against. The CDR3 is made up of 19 amino acids. CDR1 is DFQATT, CDR2 SNEGSKA, per germline (reference sequence). The CDR3 sequence is CSARDGGSGSLLSYNEQFF.

The V call is TRBV12-3 or TRBV12-4, the J call TRBJ1-1; the D call of TRBD1 rests on TCRdb alone, since no DNA is present to check it. The CDR3 consists of 15 residues. CDR3 region: CASSFDRRMNTEAFF.

The chain couples TRBV12-3 or TRBV12-4 to TRBJ2-1. The CDR3 runs 12 residues. CDR3 in amino acids: CASSLKTVEQFF.